The 3 T cell receptor beta chains reported below all come from one sample, sequenced in a study of CD8 T cells in Susac syndrome (dated by TCRdb to between 2017 and 2020). The library was prepared using the immunoSEQ multiplex PCR assay. RNA was extracted using the RNeasy kit, and 0.5 to 1 microgram was reverse transcribed with random hexamers. TCRdb redid the processing of the public reads, applying fastp at Q25 and MiXCR, and retained in-frame beta chains. Identical CDR3 protein sequences are pooled into one entry, listed with their most common genes and DNA. The sample profile shows about 200,000 distinct CDR3 sequences; about 95% of them were found once. The leading ten clones occupy approximately 0.1% of the sample. Sequenced input: CD4+ T cells from PBMCs. The receptor source for this set is a human donor in good health.

This rearrangement joins TRBV14 to TRBJ2-1, with TRBD1 identical over 7 bases. Germline lookup yields CDR1 SGHDN and CDR2 FVKESK. The V and J ends lost 2 bases and 1 base, in that order; junction bases with no gene match: 8. The CDR3 extends over 17 amino acids. The CDR3 loop reads CASSQPQGIRSYNEQFF. Written as DNA, the CDR3 is TGTGCCAGCAGCCAACCACAGGGGATTCGGTCCTACAATGAGCAGTTCTTC. Combining the CDR3 with reference TRBV14 and TRBJ2-1 gives the whole variable domain EAGVTQFPSHSVIEKGQTVTLRCDPISGHDNLYWYRRVMGKEIKFLLHFVKESKQDESGMPNNRFLAERTGGTYSTLKVQPAELEDSGVYFCASSQPQGIRSYNEQFFGPGTRLTVL.

This chain uses TRBV19 with TRBJ1-2, with no clear D. This CDR3 is 10 amino acids long. Germline values: CDR1 LNHDA, CDR2 SQIVND (reference sequence). Deletions cut 8 bases from V and 8 bases from J, with 9 bases between. In DNA, the CDR3 is TGTGCCAGTGGACTCAGGGGCTACACCTTC. This translates into CASGLRGYTF.

This clonotype has only one observation. The chain combines TRBV29-1 with TRBJ1-5, with D possibly TRBD1 on 6 matching bases. With 6 bases removed from V and 3 bases from J, the gap between germline ends came to 9 bases. The CDR3 covers 12 residues. Germline-derived CDR1 and CDR2 are SQVTM and ANQGSEA. CDR3 residues: CSVQGDNQPQHF. CDR3 coding DNA: TGCAGCGTACAGGGCGACAATCAGCCCCAGCATTTT.